A selection of T cell receptor beta chains follows, all from one sample in a study of blood T cell repertoires in COVID-19. Sequencing used immunoSEQ multiplex PCR; TCRdb keeps in-frame clones, though not all of them. The data show some 220,000 clones, roughly four fifths seen once. Sequenced material: peripheral blood. These receptor sequences come from a woman in her twenties or thirties who had recovered from COVID-19. CDR3s include the opening cysteine and the closing phenylalanine or tryptophan. The D gene is left open where the match is weak. A clone size is listed for some rows: how often the clone was seen (once, few, many), or a class if it is expanded.

cdr3_length clone_size j_call d_call v_call cdr3_aa cdr3_nt
15 . TRBJ2-1 TRBD1 TRBV5-1 CASSLGQGAPNEQFF TGCGCCAGCAGCTTGGGACAGGGGGCGCCGAATGAGCAGTTCTTC
19 . TRBJ2-3 TRBD2 TRBV7-3 CASSLKGLAGVRPTDTQYF TGTGCCAGCAGCTTAAAAGGGCTAGCGGGAGTACGTCCCACAGATACGCAGTATTTT
16 . TRBJ1-2 . TRBV5-4 CASSLDIVGGNYGYTF TGTGCCAGCAGCTTGGATATCGTCGGGGGGAACTATGGCTACACCTTC
11 once TRBJ2-7 . TRBV2 CASRPDYEQYF TGTGCCAGCAGACCAGACTACGAGCAGTACTTC
16 . TRBJ2-1 . TRBV19 CATRPAGSTLYNEQFF TGTGCCACCCGACCGGCGGGGTCTACCCTCTACAATGAGCAGTTCTTC
21 few TRBJ1-1 TRBD1 TRBV10-1 CASSESRAKPGQGGVRTEAFF TGCGCCAGCAGTGAGTCGAGGGCAAAACCGGGACAGGGGGGTGTAAGGACTGAAGCTTTCTTT
13 . TRBJ1-2 TRBD1 TRBV7-3 CASSLTTGNGYTF TGTGCCAGCAGCTTAACGACAGGGAATGGCTACACCTTC
14 . TRBJ2-1 TRBD1 TRBV30 CASPWTGNYNEQFF TGTGCCTCCCCCTGGACAGGGAACTACAATGAGCAGTTCTTC
14 . TRBJ2-7 . TRBV28 CASSLRGAADEQYF TGTGCCAGCAGTTTACGGGGGGCGGCGGACGAGCAGTACTTC
13 few TRBJ1-5 . TRBV19 CASSPRGGQPQHF TGTGCCAGTAGTCCCCGGGGGGGTCAGCCCCAGCATTTT
14 . TRBJ2-7 TRBD2 TRBV7-9 CASREGGSSYEQYF TGTGCCAGCCGGGAGGGAGGTAGCTCCTACGAGCAGTACTTC
15 . TRBJ1-3 . TRBV30 CAWSILGRGGNTIYF TGTGCCTGGAGTATATTGGGGAGAGGGGGAAACACCATATATTTT
20 once TRBJ2-7 TRBD2 TRBV7-8 CASRSFFRTRSGRNTYEQYF TGTGCCAGCAGAAGTTTTTTTCGTACACGAAGCGGGAGGAATACCTACGAGCAGTACTTC
14 . TRBJ1-1 TRBD1 TRBV9 CASSSGQSSGEAFF TGTGCCAGCAGCTCGGGACAGTCGAGCGGTGAAGCTTTCTTT
15 . TRBJ1-6 TRBD1 TRBV7-6 CASSLRGPHNSPLHF TGTGCCAGCAGCTTAAGGGGGCCCCATAATTCACCCCTCCACTTT
14 few TRBJ1-1 TRBD1 TRBV7-9 CASRTGVGDTEAFF TGTGCCAGCAGAACAGGGGTTGGGGACACTGAAGCTTTCTTT
17 . TRBJ1-1 TRBD1 TRBV12-5 CASAPGQKTNMNTEAFF TGTGCTAGTGCGCCGGGACAGAAAACAAACATGAACACTGAAGCTTTCTTT
13 . TRBJ2-7 TRBD2 TRBV11-2 CASSAGLVYEQYF TGTGCCAGCAGCGCGGGACTAGTCTACGAGCAGTACTTC
14 . TRBJ2-7 . TRBV10-3 CAISESKVGNEQYF TGTGCCATCAGTGAGTCGAAAGTGGGCAACGAGCAGTACTTC
16 . TRBJ2-2 TRBD1 TRBV4-1 CASSQVGRGPTGELFF TGCGCCAGCAGCCAAGTAGGCAGGGGGCCCACCGGGGAGCTGTTTTTT
15 . TRBJ2-7 . TRBV11-1 CASSPHPDNLYEQYF TGTGCCAGCAGTCCTCATCCCGACAACCTCTACGAGCAGTACTTC
15 . TRBJ2-1 TRBD2 TRBV7-8 CASSFRLAGADEQFF TGTGCCAGCAGCTTTAGACTAGCGGGAGCGGATGAGCAGTTCTTC
14 . TRBJ2-1 . TRBV27 CASKKQGIKNEQFF TGTGCCAGCAAGAAACAGGGAATCAAGAATGAGCAGTTCTTC
13 . TRBJ2-2 . TRBV19 CASNPGVTGELFF TGTGCCAGTAATCCAGGGGTAACCGGGGAGCTGTTTTTT
15 . TRBJ2-7 TRBD2 TRBV29-1 CSVARLATLPYEQYF TGCAGCGTTGCCCGACTAGCGACTCTTCCCTACGAGCAGTACTTC
13 once TRBJ2-7 . TRBV3-1/TRBV3-2 CASSQESVSEQYF TGTGCCAGCAGCCAAGAATCAGTCAGCGAGCAGTACTTC
16 . TRBJ1-3 . TRBV4-1 CASRQAAGSSGNTIYF TGCGCCAGCAGGCAAGCGGCAGGATCCTCTGGAAACACCATATATTTT
14 . TRBJ2-5 . TRBV27 CASSLYWRGETQYF TGTGCCAGCAGTTTATACTGGCGGGGAGAGACCCAGTACTTC
18 . TRBJ2-3 TRBD2 TRBV2 CASSRQSGLAGGTDTQYF TGTGCCAGCAGCCGCCAATCCGGACTAGCGGGAGGCACAGATACGCAGTATTTT
15 . TRBJ2-1 TRBD2 TRBV11-1 CASSFSSGRANEQFF TGTGCCAGCAGCTTCAGTAGCGGGAGGGCGAATGAGCAGTTCTTC
16 once TRBJ1-3 . TRBV11-2 CASSFVTGGSGNTIYF TGTGCCAGCAGCTTTGTGACAGGAGGCTCTGGAAACACCATATATTTT
13 . TRBJ2-7 TRBD1 TRBV5-1 CASSGQGVYEQYF TGCGCCAGCAGCGGACAGGGGGTCTACGAGCAGTACTTC
13 once TRBJ1-2 . TRBV11-3 CASSLGAGYGYTF TGTGCCAGCAGCTTAGGAGCGGGCTATGGCTACACCTTC
15 . TRBJ1-2 . TRBV27 CASSPGQLRHYGYTF TGTGCCAGCAGTCCTGGACAGTTGAGGCACTATGGCTACACCTTC
14 . TRBJ2-7 . TRBV28 CASSLGRSHYEQYF TGTGCCAGCAGTCTCGGGAGATCTCACTACGAGCAGTACTTC
15 . TRBJ2-7 . TRBV27 CASRPSFLTSSQQYF TGTGCCAGCAGACCGAGCTTTCTGACTAGTTCCCAGCAGTACTTC
14 . TRBJ2-1 . TRBV3-1/TRBV3-2 CASSQDHSGGEQFF TGTGCCAGCAGCCAAGATCACAGCGGAGGTGAGCAGTTCTTC
12 few TRBJ2-3 . TRBV29-1 CSVDPTVDTQYF TGCAGCGTTGACCCGACAGTCGATACGCAGTATTTT
15 . TRBJ2-1 . TRBV13 CASSLGLASYNEQFF TGTGCCAGCAGCTTAGGGCTAGCGTCCTACAATGAGCAGTTCTTC
15 . TRBJ1-5 . TRBV28 CASSSPHSALRPQHF TGTGCCAGCAGTTCCCCCCACAGTGCTTTGAGGCCCCAGCATTTT
12 few TRBJ1-3 . TRBV9 CASSADFVAIYF TGTGCCAGCAGCGCGGACTTCGTCGCCATATATTTT
11 . TRBJ1-3 . TRBV28 CATTGLDTIYF TGTGCCACTACAGGGTTGGACACCATATATTTT
17 . TRBJ2-2 . TRBV30 CAWRQDPGVGNTGELFF TGTGCCTGGCGACAAGATCCAGGGGTTGGGAACACCGGGGAGCTGTTTTTT
15 . TRBJ2-1 . TRBV30 CAWTGLQHLDNEQFF TGTGCCTGGACGGGACTTCAACATCTCGACAATGAGCAGTTCTTC
13 . TRBJ1-1 TRBD1 TRBV12-3/TRBV12-4 CASRPRQGTEAFF TGTGCCAGCAGACCGCGACAGGGAACTGAAGCTTTCTTT
15 . TRBJ2-5 TRBD1 TRBV28 CASSAETGDQETQYF TGTGCCAGCAGCGCCGAGACAGGGGACCAAGAGACCCAGTACTTC
13 . TRBJ2-5 . TRBV5-1 CASRRTGQETQYF TGCGCCAGCAGACGGACTGGGCAAGAGACCCAGTACTTC
11 . TRBJ2-7 . TRBV11-2 CASSFYYEQYF TGTGCCAGCAGCTTTTACTACGAGCAGTACTTC
16 . TRBJ1-3 . TRBV28 CASSLRRSRYGNTIYF TGTGCCAGCAGTTTACGTCGGTCTCGTTATGGAAACACCATATATTTT
14 . TRBJ1-2 . TRBV2 CASLIRTVNYGYTF TGTGCCAGCCTAATCCGGACAGTTAACTATGGCTACACCTTC
12 . TRBJ1-6 . TRBV10-2 CASSRDPGTLHF TGCGCCAGCAGCCGCGACCCAGGGACCCTCCACTTT
12 few TRBJ2-7 . TRBV2 CASRASPEGQYF TGTGCCAGCAGGGCCTCGCCTGAGGGGCAGTACTTC
18 . TRBJ2-1 TRBD1 TRBV18 CASSPPVGQGATYNEQFF TGTGCCAGCTCACCACCGGTGGGGCAGGGGGCAACCTACAATGAGCAGTTCTTC
13 . TRBJ2-3 . TRBV9 CASSVATTDTQYF TGTGCCAGCAGCGTAGCTACGACAGATACGCAGTATTTT